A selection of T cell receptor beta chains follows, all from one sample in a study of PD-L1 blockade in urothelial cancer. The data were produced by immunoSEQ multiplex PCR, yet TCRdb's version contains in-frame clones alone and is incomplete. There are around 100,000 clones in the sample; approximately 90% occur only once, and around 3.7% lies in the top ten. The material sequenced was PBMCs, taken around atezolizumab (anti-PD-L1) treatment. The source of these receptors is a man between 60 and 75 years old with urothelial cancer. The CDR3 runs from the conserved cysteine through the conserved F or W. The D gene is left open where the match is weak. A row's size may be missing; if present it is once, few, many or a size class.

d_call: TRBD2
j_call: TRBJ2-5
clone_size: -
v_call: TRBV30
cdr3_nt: TGTGCCTGGAATATAGCGGGGGGACCCAACCAAGAGACCCAGTACTTC
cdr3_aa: CAWNIAGGPNQETQYF

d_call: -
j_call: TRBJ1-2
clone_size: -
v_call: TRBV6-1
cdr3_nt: TGTGCCGCAGGATTCGGGGATTATGGCTACACCTTC
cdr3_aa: CAAGFGDYGYTF

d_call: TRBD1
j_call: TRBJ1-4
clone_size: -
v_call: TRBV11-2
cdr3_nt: TGTGCCAGCAGCAAGACAGGGAATGAAAAACTGTTTTTT
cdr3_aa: CASSKTGNEKLFF

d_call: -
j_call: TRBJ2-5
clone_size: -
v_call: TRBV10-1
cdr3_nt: TGCGCCAGCAGTGAAGGCCAGGGGAGAGAGACCCAGTACTTC
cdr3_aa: CASSEGQGRETQYF

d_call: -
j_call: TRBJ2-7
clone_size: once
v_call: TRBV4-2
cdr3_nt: TGTGCCAGCAGCCAAGACCGGGTTGGGCAGTACTTC
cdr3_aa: CASSQDRVGQYF

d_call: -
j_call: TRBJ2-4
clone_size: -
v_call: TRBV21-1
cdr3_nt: TGTGCCAGCAGCAAAAAGAAGAGATCGACTAAGACTCAAAAAAACATTCAGTACTTC
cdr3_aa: CASSKKKRSTKTQKNIQYF

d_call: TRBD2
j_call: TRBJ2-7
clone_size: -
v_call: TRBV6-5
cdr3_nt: TGTGCCAGCAGCACGCAGCGGGAAGGGGCTGGTAAGCAGTACTTC
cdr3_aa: CASSTQREGAGKQYF

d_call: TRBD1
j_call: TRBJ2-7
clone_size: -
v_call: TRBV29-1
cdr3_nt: TGCAGCGTTGTTGGGACAGCCTACGAGCAGTACTTC
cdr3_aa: CSVVGTAYEQYF

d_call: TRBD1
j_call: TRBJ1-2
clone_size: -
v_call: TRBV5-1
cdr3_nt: TGCGCCAGCAGCCTAGGACAGGGCGGCTATGGCTACACCTTC
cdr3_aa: CASSLGQGGYGYTF

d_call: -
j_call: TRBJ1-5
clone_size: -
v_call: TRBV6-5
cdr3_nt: TGTGCCAGCAGCCTGGGGGGGGATCAGCCCCAGCATTTT
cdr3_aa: CASSLGGDQPQHF

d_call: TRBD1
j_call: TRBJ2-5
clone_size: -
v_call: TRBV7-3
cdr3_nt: TGTGCCAGCAGCTCCGGACAGGGCAGGGGAGAGACCCAGTACTTC
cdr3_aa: CASSSGQGRGETQYF

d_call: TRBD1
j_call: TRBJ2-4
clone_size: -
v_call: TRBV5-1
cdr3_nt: TGCGCCAGCACCCCTAGTTTGGGACAGGCTTCGGGTGACAAAAACATTCAGTACTTC
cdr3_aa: CASTPSLGQASGDKNIQYF

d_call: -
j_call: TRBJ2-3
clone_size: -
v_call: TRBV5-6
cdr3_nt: TGTGCCAGCAGCTCCCACAGACAGGCGTGGGGGGGAGATACGCAGTATTTT
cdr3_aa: CASSSHRQAWGGDTQYF

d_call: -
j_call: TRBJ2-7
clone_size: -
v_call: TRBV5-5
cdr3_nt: TGTGCCAGCAGCCAACTGCCGGGGAAGGCTTACGAGCAGTACTTC
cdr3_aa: CASSQLPGKAYEQYF

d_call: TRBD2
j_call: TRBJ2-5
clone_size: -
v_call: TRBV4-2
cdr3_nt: TGTGCCAGCAGCCAAGATCTTACTAGCGGTACGGAGACCCAGTACTTC
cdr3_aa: CASSQDLTSGTETQYF

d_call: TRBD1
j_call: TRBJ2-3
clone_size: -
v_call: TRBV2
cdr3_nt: TGTGCCAGCAGCCGGGACAGAAGCACAGATACGCAGTATTTT
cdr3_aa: CASSRDRSTDTQYF

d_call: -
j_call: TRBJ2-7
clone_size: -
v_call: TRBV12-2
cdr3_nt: TGTGCAAGTCGCTCGAGACAGGGGGCGGTCGAGCAGTACTTC
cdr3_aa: CASRSRQGAVEQYF

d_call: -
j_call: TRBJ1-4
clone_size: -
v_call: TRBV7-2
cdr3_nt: TGTGCCAGCAGCTTAGGACATCCCGCAACTAATGAAAAACTGTTTTTT
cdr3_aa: CASSLGHPATNEKLFF

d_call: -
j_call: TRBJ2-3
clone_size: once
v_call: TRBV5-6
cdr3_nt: TGTGCCAGCAGTCCCGGACAGCCTAGCACAGATACGCAGTATTTT
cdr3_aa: CASSPGQPSTDTQYF

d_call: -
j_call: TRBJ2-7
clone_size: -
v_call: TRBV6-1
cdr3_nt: TGTGCCAGCAGTGAAGCATGGCCAGACACCTACGAGCAGTACTTC
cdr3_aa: CASSEAWPDTYEQYF

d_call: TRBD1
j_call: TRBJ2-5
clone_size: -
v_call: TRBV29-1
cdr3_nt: TGCAGCGCCCTGGACAGGAATCAAGAGACCCAGTACTTC
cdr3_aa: CSALDRNQETQYF

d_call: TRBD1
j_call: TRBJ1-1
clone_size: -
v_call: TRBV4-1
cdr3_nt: TGCGCCAGCAGCCAGGCAGGGGGCGTAGGTGAAGCTTTCTTT
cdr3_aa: CASSQAGGVGEAFF

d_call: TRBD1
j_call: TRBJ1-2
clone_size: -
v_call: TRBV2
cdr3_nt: TGTGCCAGCAGTCAGGGGGCTGGATATGGCTACACCTTC
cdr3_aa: CASSQGAGYGYTF

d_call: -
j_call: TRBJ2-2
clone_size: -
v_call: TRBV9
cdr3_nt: TGTGCCAGCAGCGTAAGGGCGGGTCCGAACACCGGGGAGCTGTTTTTT
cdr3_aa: CASSVRAGPNTGELFF

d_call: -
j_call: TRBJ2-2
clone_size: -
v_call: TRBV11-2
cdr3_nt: TGTGCCAGCCGACTGGGAGCGAACACCGGGGAGCTGTTTTTT
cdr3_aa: CASRLGANTGELFF

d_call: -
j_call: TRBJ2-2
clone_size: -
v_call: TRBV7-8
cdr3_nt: TGTGCCAGCAACTCCAATCGGTACGGGGAGCTGTTTTTT
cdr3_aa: CASNSNRYGELFF

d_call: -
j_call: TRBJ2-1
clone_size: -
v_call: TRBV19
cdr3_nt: TGTGCCAGTAGTTTCGAAGAGGGTGAGCAGTTCTTC
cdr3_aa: CASSFEEGEQFF

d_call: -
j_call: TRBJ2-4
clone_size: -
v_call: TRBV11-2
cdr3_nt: TGTGCCAGCAGCTTAAGCGCCTCCCCCCGGGTCATTCAGTACTTC
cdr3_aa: CASSLSASPRVIQYF

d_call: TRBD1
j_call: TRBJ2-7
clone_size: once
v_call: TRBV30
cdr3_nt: TGTGCCTGGAGTGGGACAGGGGTCGAGCAGTACTTC
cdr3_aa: CAWSGTGVEQYF